This TCR beta chain was profiled in a study of blood T cell repertoires in COVID-19. Study at large: Sources were T cells, B-cell-depleted T cells, or PBMCs; the material itself was cDNA or gDNA.

Germline loops: CDR1 SGDLS, CDR2 YYNGEE. J was trimmed by 10 bases and V by 5 bases; bases with no gene match: 10. The CDR3 runs 14 residues. Measured with immunoSEQ multiplex PCR; TCRdb has only the in-frame clones, and not every one. The profile shows approximately 250,000 clones, around four fifths of them singletons. There are a few counts of this clone. This chain connects TRBV9 to TRBJ2-1; TRBD2 agrees at 9 bases. This TCR derives from a woman aged 60-75 years with active or convalescent COVID-19. Sample: peripheral blood. The CDR3 loop is CASSAGGYEKEQFF. In nucleotides, the CDR3 is TGTGCCAGCAGTGCGGGAGGGTATGAGAAGGAGCAGTTCTTC.